This T cell receptor beta chain stems from a study of a mutant IDH1 vaccine in newly diagnosed glioma. About the study: Beforehand, treatment had been radiotherapy, temozolomide, or both; the majority received both. Overall study findings and caveats: Among top peripheral T cell clonotypes, changes seemed unrelated to pseudoprogression.

Looked up from germline, CDR1 is SGHDT and CDR2 is YYEEEE. The CDR3 totals 14 residues. The junction had 6 bases not matched to a gene; V was cut back by 4 bases and J by 8 bases. The method was immunoSEQ multiplex PCR; TCRdb's version includes in-frame clones alone and lacks a portion of them. The sample yields tens of thousands of clones, around 84% seen once. About this clone: Its antigen is as yet unknown.

Time point given: week 11, during vaccination. What each vaccine dose contained was 300 ug of mutant IDH1 20-mer peptide, accompanied by topical imiquimod. The sequenced sample was PBMCs, obtained from a glioma patient whose treatment included an IDH1 peptide vaccine. The chain combines TRBV5-6 with TRBJ1-4; 9 bases are shared with TRBD1. This receptor was obtained from a woman between 45 and 60 years old with glioma. The CDR3 DNA sequence: TGTGCCAGCAGCCCGCGGACAGGGGAAGAAAAACTGTTTTTT. Amino acid sequence: CASSPRTGEEKLFF.